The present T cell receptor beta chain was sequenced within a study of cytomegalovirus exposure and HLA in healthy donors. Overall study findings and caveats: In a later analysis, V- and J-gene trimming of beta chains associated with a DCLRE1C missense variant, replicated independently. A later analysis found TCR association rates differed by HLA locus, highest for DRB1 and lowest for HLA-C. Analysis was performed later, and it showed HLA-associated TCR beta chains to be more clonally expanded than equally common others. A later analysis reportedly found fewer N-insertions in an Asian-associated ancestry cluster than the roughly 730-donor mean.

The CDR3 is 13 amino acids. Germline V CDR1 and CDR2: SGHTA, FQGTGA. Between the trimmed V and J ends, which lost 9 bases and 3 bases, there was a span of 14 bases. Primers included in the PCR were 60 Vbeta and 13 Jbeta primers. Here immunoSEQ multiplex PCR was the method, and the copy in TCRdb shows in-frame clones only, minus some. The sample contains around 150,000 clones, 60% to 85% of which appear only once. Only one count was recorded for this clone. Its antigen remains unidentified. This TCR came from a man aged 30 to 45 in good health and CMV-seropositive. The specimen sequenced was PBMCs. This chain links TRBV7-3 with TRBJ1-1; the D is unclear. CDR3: CARPPLRDTEAFF. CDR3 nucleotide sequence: TGTGCCAGACCCCCCCTGAGGGACACTGAAGCTTTCTTT.